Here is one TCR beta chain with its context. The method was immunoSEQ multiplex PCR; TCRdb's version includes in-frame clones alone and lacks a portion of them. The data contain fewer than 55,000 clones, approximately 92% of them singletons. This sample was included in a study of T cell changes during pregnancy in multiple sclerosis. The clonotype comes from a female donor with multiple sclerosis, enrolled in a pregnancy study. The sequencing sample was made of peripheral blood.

CDR3 region: CASSFETPGNTIYF. The CDR3 bases are TGTGCCAGCAGCTTCGAGACTCCTGGAAACACCATATATTTT. The chain carries TRBV11-2 and TRBJ1-3; unclear D gene. The CDR3 is 14 amino acids. The V end was cut by 3 bases, the J end by 2 bases, with 8 bases between. The germline V gene encodes CDR1 SGHAT and CDR2 FQNNGV.